The TCR beta chain described here comes from a study of T cells in tumors after PD-1 blockade. Study overall: Either cemiplimab 350 mg every 2 weeks or pembrolizumab 200 mg every 3 weeks was given. During anti-PD-1 treatment, some patients continued daily vismodegib 150 mg.

TCRdb keeps only in-frame clones here, not all; method: immunoSEQ multiplex PCR. The sample consists of 45,000 to 60,000 clones, around four fifths of them appearing once. General study findings and limits: About 41% of tumor TCR clonotypes were also found in blood.

About this clone: Its antigen is currently unknown.

The length of the CDR3 is 14 residues. Here the sequenced sample was PBMCs, taken before anti-PD-1 therapy. The receptor comes from a human donor with advanced basal cell or squamous cell carcinoma (not recorded which). The gene calls are TRBV21-1 and TRBJ1-1. TRBV21-1 is assigned pseudogene status. The CDR3 bases are TGTGCCAGCACCCCGGGACGCCAGAACACTGAAGCTTTCTTT. It is translated as CASTPGRQNTEAFF.